This T cell receptor (beta chain) was recovered during a study of cytomegalovirus exposure and HLA in healthy donors. Amplification used 60 Vbeta primers and 13 Jbeta primers. TCRdb keeps only in-frame clones here, not all; method: immunoSEQ multiplex PCR. This sample carries 200,000 or so clones, 80% to 85% of them seen once, and the ten largest clones take around 1.9%. A note on this clone: No antigen is known for it.

Study outcomes and limitations: The study found most TCR sequences rare, yet found some public TCRs in many donors. It was shown in a later analysis that HLA-associated TCR beta chains were more clonally expanded than other, equally common chains. Accurate predictions that matched the HLA-A and HLA-B alleles of most subjects were reportedly made from TCR beta sequences.

The receptor comes from a young woman in good health and CMV-seropositive. Sequencing input: PBMCs.

This CDR3 reads CASGPINQPQHF. CDR3 sequence (DNA): TGTGCTAGTGGTCCTATTAATCAGCCCCAGCATTTT. The rearrangement uses TRBV12-5 and TRBJ1-5; the D is unclear. The CDR3 spans 12 residues. The germline V gene has CDR1 LGHNT and CDR2 FRNRAP. V dropped 5 bases and J dropped 4 bases, with 6 bases sitting between them.